This TCR beta chain was recorded in a study of regulatory T cells in long-lasting Graves disease. Whole-study results and caveats: Persistent Graves' cases showed lower TCR diversity than newly diagnosed cases.

Many counts were recorded for this clonotype. Its antigen is currently unknown. Time point: newly diagnosed GD, antithyroid drugs for less than 3 months. From PBMCs, RNA was extracted and then used to make the TCR library. iRepertoire HTBI primers and Arm-PCR of CDR3 regions built TCR beta libraries. TCRdb analysed the multiplex PCR reads with MiXCR anew, one entry per CDR3 protein. Found here are 350,000 to 450,000 distinct CDR3 sequences, over 12% of them singletons; the top ten hold about 8%. J was trimmed by 9 bases and V by 3 bases; bases with no gene match: 9. The CDR3 has 16 residues. The V gene's germline CDR1 is MNHGY and CDR2 SVAAGI. Another study also made use of these data, one on T cells in Graves' hyperthyroidism and ophthalmopathy. Per that study: Most thyroid clonotypes expanded above 0.001 appeared in blood too.

The material was peripheral blood mononuclear cells (PBMCs), obtained at new diagnosis, from a patient treated with antithyroid drugs. This clonotype was sampled from a woman in her thirties or forties with Graves disease. The chain uses TRBV6-9 and TRBJ1-6, with 9 bases fitting TRBD1. The CDR3 bases are TGTGCCAGCAGTTACTCAGGGGGGACAGGGTTTTCACCCCTCCACTTT. The encoded protein is CASSYSGGTGFSPLHF.